A selection of T cell receptor beta chains follows, all from one sample in a study of T cell repertoires in cytomegalovirus infection. These receptors' targets are unknown. MiXCR was run by TCRdb on the reads, yielding one entry per CDR3 protein. The data contain 650,000 to 900,000 distinct CDR3 sequences, about 31% of them singletons. The specimen comprised cultured CD8+ T cells from PBMCs, sampled from culture after CMV antigen stimulation. The receptors were sampled from a human donor in good health (CMV status not recorded). Some clones in this sample may be carry-over from other donors' samples. Each CDR3 is given with its conserved first and last residue. D genes are given only for firm matches. Clone size appears in some rows only: once, few, many, or a class for an expanded clone.

j_gene	d_gene	abundance	v_gene	CDR3nt	CDR3aa
TRBJ2-6	TRBD1	.	TRBV28	TGTGCCAGCAGTTATCCTGAGTCGACAGGGATCGGAACTGGGGCCAACGTCCTGACTTTC	CASSYPESTGIGTGANVLTF
TRBJ2-3	.	few	TRBV27	TGTGCCAGCAGGGGCAGGGTGACAGATACGCAGTATTTT	CASRGRVTDTQYF
TRBJ1-1	TRBD1	.	TRBV10-3	TGTGCCATCAGCACTCCGGGACAGGGGAACACTGAAGCTTTCTTT	CAISTPGQGNTEAFF
TRBJ1-1	.	.	TRBV5-1	TGCGCCAGCAGCTTGGGGGCAGGGGCCATGAACACTGAAGCTTTCTTT	CASSLGAGAMNTEAFF
TRBJ1-2	.	.	TRBV20-1	TGCAGTGCTAGAGATCGTAGAACCGCTAACTATGGCTACACCTTC	CSARDRRTANYGYTF
TRBJ1-2	.	.	TRBV11-1	TGTGCCAGCAGCTTATCCCCGGGGACTTTTAACGACTATGGCTACACCTTC	CASSLSPGTFNDYGYTF
TRBJ2-4	TRBD2	.	TRBV4-1	TGCGCCAGCAGCCCATCGGGCGGGGGGACCAAAAACATTCAGTACTTC	CASSPSGGGTKNIQYF
TRBJ2-2	.	few	TRBV4-3	TGCGCCAGCAGCCAATCTTCAGGGTCGGGCACCGGGGAGCTGTTTTTT	CASSQSSGSGTGELFF
TRBJ2-6	TRBD1	.	TRBV5-1	TGCGCCAGCTCCGTGGAAGAGGGGACAGGGGCTTCTGGGGCCAACGTCCTGACTTTC	CASSVEEGTGASGANVLTF
TRBJ2-5	.	.	TRBV10-3	TGTGCCATCAGTGACCCCGCAGGGAGGAGAGAGACCCAGTACTTC	CAISDPAGRRETQYF
TRBJ2-7	.	few	TRBV10-1	TGCGCCAGCAGTGAGTTCCGGGACCCGAGCTCCTACGAGCAGTACTTC	CASSEFRDPSSYEQYF
TRBJ2-3	.	few	TRBV7-9	TGTGCCAGCAGCCCAGCAAACCAGGCGCCAGATACGCAGTATTTT	CASSPANQAPDTQYF
TRBJ2-1	TRBD1	many	TRBV10-3	TGTGCCATCAGTGTAGGGGGGACAGGACCCTACAATGAGCAGTTCTTC	CAISVGGTGPYNEQFF
TRBJ2-1	TRBD1	.	TRBV19	TGTGCCAGTAGTTATGGCAGGGGGCATGGTATGGAGCAGTTCTTC	CASSYGRGHGMEQFF
TRBJ2-3	.	many	TRBV7-6	TGTGCCAGCAGCTTAGTAAGTGCTAGCACAGATACGCAGTATTTT	CASSLVSASTDTQYF
TRBJ2-1	TRBD1	.	TRBV2	TGTGCCAGCAATTACCCGGGACAGGGAGATGACAATGAGCAGTTCTTC	CASNYPGQGDDNEQFF
TRBJ1-1	TRBD1	.	TRBV10-3	TGTGCCATCAATGACCCGGGACAGTGGAACACTGAAGCTTTCTTT	CAINDPGQWNTEAFF
TRBJ1-4	.	.	TRBV6-6	TGTGCCAGCAGTTCGGACCCAACTAATGAAAAACTGTTTTTT	CASSSDPTNEKLFF
TRBJ2-1	TRBD2	.	TRBV19	TGTGCCAGTAGTATGCCCCCCATAGCGGGGGGTCCCGAGCAGTTCTTC	CASSMPPIAGGPEQFF
TRBJ2-1	TRBD2	.	TRBV6-2/TRBV6-3	TGTGCCAGCAGTTCCGGGACTAGTGATGAGCAGTTCTTC	CASSSGTSDEQFF
TRBJ2-5	.	.	TRBV19	TGTGCCAGTAGTATGCAGCTCCCGGACTCTGCCTCCCAGAAGACCCAGTACTTC	CASSMQLPDSASQKTQYF
TRBJ1-2	.	few	TRBV27	TGTGCCAGCAGTTCCCAAGCCTATGGGGTCTATGGCTACACCTTC	CASSSQAYGVYGYTF
TRBJ2-7	.	few	TRBV6-1	TGTGCCAGCAGTGAGGGGAGGGGGCCATCCTACGAGCAGTACTTC	CASSEGRGPSYEQYF
TRBJ1-1	TRBD1	.	TRBV6-4	TGTGCCAGCAGTGAGGGACAGGAAGCTTTCTTT	CASSEGQEAFF
TRBJ1-1	.	.	TRBV7-4	TGTGCCAGCAGCTTAGGACAGACGAACTGGGAGACTGAAGCTTTCTTT	CASSLGQTNWETEAFF
TRBJ2-6	.	.	TRBV7-2	TGTGCCAGCAGTCCTACGGGAGAAGTCTCTGGGACCAACGTCCTGACTTTC	CASSPTGEVSGTNVLTF
TRBJ2-7	TRBD1	few	TRBV7-6	TGTGCCAGCAGCTTAGTCCAGGGGGCCTTTTGGGAGCAGTACTTC	CASSLVQGAFWEQYF
TRBJ2-1	TRBD2	.	TRBV12-5	TGTGCTAGTGGTTCACGTACGGGGGGTGGGGAGCAGTTCTTC	CASGSRTGGGEQFF
TRBJ1-1	TRBD1	many	TRBV27	TGCGCCAGCAGCCCCGGGACAGGAGGGAACACTGAAGCTTTCTTT	CASSPGTGGNTEAFF
TRBJ2-4	.	many	TRBV6-5	TGTGCCAGCAGTTACGAATGGTCCTCCAAAAACATTCAGTACTTC	CASSYEWSSKNIQYF
TRBJ2-3	TRBD2	many	TRBV7-8	TGTGCCAGCAGCCCCCGACTAGCGGGGGGCCCAGATACGCAGTATTTT	CASSPRLAGGPDTQYF
TRBJ1-5	.	once	TRBV27	TGTGCCAGCAGCATTTCACAGGGCGACTCAAGTCAGCCCCAGCATTTT	CASSISQGDSSQPQHF
TRBJ2-1	.	.	TRBV20-1	TGCAGCAAGCAAGGGGGGCGATATTCCTACAATGAGCAGTTCTTC	CSKQGGRYSYNEQFF
TRBJ1-2	TRBD1	.	TRBV7-6	TGTGCCAGCAGCCGGACAGGGTTGAATGGCTACACCTTC	CASSRTGLNGYTF
TRBJ1-3	.	few	TRBV7-6	TGTGCCAGCAGCTACCGGGACACCTCTTTCTCTGGAAACACCATATATTTT	CASSYRDTSFSGNTIYF
TRBJ2-7	.	.	TRBV6-1	TGTGCCAGCACACCGGGACGCCTACCCTACGAGCAGTACTTC	CASTPGRLPYEQYF
TRBJ2-1	TRBD2	few	TRBV5-1	TGCGCCAGCAGCCCCGGACTAGCCCATTCCTCCTACAATGAGCAGTTCTTC	CASSPGLAHSSYNEQFF
TRBJ2-3	TRBD1	few	TRBV6-6	TGTGCCAGCAGTTACCTCGGACAGGCCACAGATACGCAGTATTTT	CASSYLGQATDTQYF
TRBJ2-5	.	.	TRBV9	TGTTCCAGCAGCGTGGAGTCGGACAGTGAAAAAGAGACCCAGTACTTC	CSSSVESDSEKETQYF
TRBJ1-1	.	many	TRBV7-6	TGTGCCAGCAGCTTCGAAACGAACACTGAAGCTTTCTTT	CASSFETNTEAFF
TRBJ2-1	.	few	TRBV12-3/TRBV12-4	TGTGCCAGCAGTTTGACACTAGCCCCCTACAATGAGCAGTTCTTC	CASSLTLAPYNEQFF
TRBJ1-2	TRBD1	.	TRBV4-1	TGCGCTAGTACGGGACAGGGGAGTTTCTATGGCTACACCTTC	CASTGQGSFYGYTF
TRBJ1-1	TRBD1	.	TRBV29-1	TGCAGCGTTGATGGGGGGACAGCTACTGAAGCTTTCTTT	CSVDGGTATEAFF
TRBJ2-1	TRBD2	few	TRBV27	TGTGCCAGCAGTCTTAGCGGGGGGGATAAGAATGAGCAGTTCTTC	CASSLSGGDKNEQFF
TRBJ1-2	.	once	TRBV19	TGTGCCAGTAGCAACGAACGTTATACTTATCGTTATGGCTACACCTTC	CASSNERYTYRYGYTF
TRBJ2-2	.	.	TRBV7-6	TGTGCCAGCAGCCTATCCCTTGAAGGGGAGCTGTTTTTT	CASSLSLEGELFF
TRBJ1-5	.	.	TRBV6-1	TGTGTCAGCAGTGAATGGGGCAATAGCAATCAGCCCCAGCATTTT	CVSSEWGNSNQPQHF
TRBJ2-7	TRBD2	.	TRBV6-1	TGTGCCAGCAGTTCACCTGGACTAGCGGGGGGGTACGAGCAGTACTTC	CASSSPGLAGGYEQYF
TRBJ1-5	TRBD1	.	TRBV15	TGTGCCACCTGTGACAGGGCGTCAACTCAGCCCCAGCATTTT	CATCDRASTQPQHF
TRBJ1-5	.	few	TRBV28	TGTGCCAGCAGTCGGACAGCCAACAATCAGCCCCAGCATTTT	CASSRTANNQPQHF
TRBJ2-3	.	.	TRBV7-3	TGTGCCAGCAGCTTAAGTGGCCCGCCTCAGTATTTT	CASSLSGPPQYF
TRBJ2-3	.	.	TRBV9	TGTGCCAGCAGCGTAGAAACCGTCACAGATACGCAGTATTTT	CASSVETVTDTQYF
TRBJ2-2	TRBD1	many	TRBV7-8	TGTGCCAGCTCACGGACAGGGGCAACCGGGGAGCTGTTTTTT	CASSRTGATGELFF
TRBJ2-1	.	medium-sized	TRBV7-9	TGTGCCAGCACAATACAGGGTTTTGGTGAGCAGTTCTTC	CASTIQGFGEQFF
TRBJ1-2	.	.	TRBV24-1	TGTGCCACCAGTGATTCGGTGTTTAACTATGGCTACACCTTC	CATSDSVFNYGYTF